Shown below are 19 T cell receptor beta chains from a single sample sequenced in a study of graft-versus-host responses after intestinal transplantation. Both intraepithelial and lamina propria lymphocytes were released by processing graft tissue. Profiled with immunoSEQ multiplex PCR; TCRdb holds only in-frame clones, not every one. The sample consists of some 5,000 clones, about 76% of them appearing once. Sample: ileum tissue, taken approximately 230 days after intestinal transplant. Every receptor here comes from a human patient who received an intestinal transplant, so some T cells may come from the graft donor.

This clone was seen more than once but under ten times. The J gene is TRBJ1-2, the V gene TRBV6-5; the match to TRBD1 covers 7 bases. CDR3 length: 13 residues. Trimming took 5 bases from V and 8 from J; bases not matched to a gene: 8. CDR1 is MNHEY, CDR2 SVGAGI, per germline. The CDR3 DNA reads as TGTGCCAGCAGTGAAGGGACAGTCGGGGGCTACACCTTC. Protein product: CASSEGTVGGYTF.

The chain carries TRBV6-5 and TRBJ1-1; D possibly corresponds to TRBD1 (6 bases). The CDR3 runs 14 residues. Trimming left V 11 bases short and J 4 bases short, with 20 bases between. Germline CDR1 and CDR2: MNHEY and SVGAGI. The CDR3 protein is CARFDGGLGTEAFF. The CDR3 DNA reads as TGTGCCCGATTCGACGGGGGGCTAGGCACTGAAGCTTTCTTT.

The J gene is TRBJ1-2, the V gene TRBV6-6, with 7 bases lining up with TRBD1. This CDR3 comprises 13 residues. Per the germline V gene, CDR1 is MNHNY and CDR2 is SVGAGI (reference sequence). V lost 5 bases and J lost 4; bases outside the gene matches: 4. The CDR3: CASSRDSSYGYTF. The CDR3 nucleotides are TGTGCCAGCAGTAGGGACAGCTCCTATGGCTACACCTTC.

This clone appeared a few times. The chain carries TRBV5-5 and TRBJ1-5, with D perhaps TRBD1 (5 bases). Trimming stripped 3 bases from V and 4 bases from J, with 20 bases between. The germline V gene encodes CDR1 SGHKS and CDR2 YYEKEE (reference sequence). This CDR3 is built from 17 residues. The CDR3 coding sequence is TGTGCCAGCAGCTGGGACGCGGGCGGGGGGTCTAATCAGCCCCAGCATTTT. Translated: CASSWDAGGGSNQPQHF.

This chain uses TRBV4-2 with TRBJ2-7; D is ambiguous. Germline loops: CDR1 LGHNA, CDR2 YNFKEQ. Trimming pared 3 bases from V and 0 bases from J, leaving 6 bases between. This CDR3 has 13 amino acids. In nucleotides, the CDR3 is TGTGCCAGCAGCCAGGGTCCCTCCTACGAGCAGTACTTC. Its translation is CASSQGPSYEQYF.

The CDR3 sequence: CASSILRTDNEKLFF. The DNA of the CDR3 is TGTGCCAGCAGTATTTTAAGGACAGATAATGAAAAACTGTTTTTT. V gene TRBV28 combines with J gene TRBJ1-4, with D maybe TRBD1 (6 bases). The CDR3 spans 15 residues. V lost 5 bases, J lost 4 bases, and 14 bases lay in between. The germline V gene encodes CDR1 MDHEN and CDR2 SYDVKM.

The chain employs TRBV6-6 and TRBJ2-5, with D possibly TRBD1 on 5 matching bases. The end of the DNA aligns better with TRBJ2-7, so the J call may be wrong. This CDR3 comprises 13 residues. The V gene's germline CDR1 is MNHNY and CDR2 SVGAGI (reference sequence). For the CDR3, the DNA is TGTGCCAGCAATAAGCAGGGAACCCACGAGCAGTACTTC. Translating it yields CASNKQGTHEQYF.

The rearrangement links TRBV2 to TRBJ2-6; no firm D call. This CDR3 contains 15 residues. Trimming stripped 5 bases from V and 0 bases from J, with 8 bases between. Germline V gene sequence: CDR1 SNHLY, CDR2 FYNNEI. CDR3 sequence: CASSRSNSGANVLTF. The DNA for the CDR3 is TGTGCCAGCAGTAGGTCGAACTCTGGGGCCAACGTCCTGACTTTC.

V and J are TRBV29-1 and TRBJ2-5; D gene ambiguous. This CDR3 has 12 residues. In germline, CDR1 is SQVTM, CDR2 ANQGSEA. V lost 4 bases to trimming and J lost 2 bases, with 8 bases between them. The CDR3 DNA reads as TGCAGCGTTGGATTAGTTCAAGAGACCCAGTACTTC. Its protein is CSVGLVQETQYF.

The V and J genes are TRBV6-5 and TRBJ1-2, with no clear D. The V gene lost 2 bases and the J gene lost 4 bases, with 8 bases spanning the gap. CDR3 size: 13 residues. The germline gives CDR1 MNHEY, CDR2 SVGAGI. CDR3 coding DNA: TGTGCCAGCAGTTACACGGAGGGCTATGGCTACACCTTC. This encodes CASSYTEGYGYTF.

The V call is TRBV6-5, the J call TRBJ1-2; 10 bases line up with TRBD1. Germline CDR1 reads MNHEY; CDR2 reads SVGAGI. J was trimmed by 4 bases and V by 4 bases; bases with no gene match: 9. CDR3 size: 16 residues. CDR3 protein: CASSSTGTGVGYGYTF. The CDR3 region has the DNA TGTGCCAGCAGTTCGACCGGGACAGGGGTCGGCTATGGCTACACCTTC.

The chain recombines TRBV11-2 with TRBJ1-3; 8 positions match TRBD1. The V and J ends lost 1 base and 5 bases, in that order; junction bases with no gene match: 10. The length of the CDR3 is 17 residues. Germline CDR1 reads SGHAT; CDR2 reads FQNNGV. This CDR3 reads CASSLVGQGAWRNTIYF. The CDR3 coding sequence is TGTGCCAGCAGCTTAGTCGGGCAGGGGGCTTGGAGAAACACCATATATTTT.

This sequence joins TRBV7-8 and TRBJ1-5, with D maybe TRBD1 (5 bases). V lost 1 base and J lost 3, with 10 bases in between. The CDR3 loop spans 15 amino acids. Germline values: CDR1 SGHVS, CDR2 FQNEAQ. In DNA form, the CDR3 reads TGTGCCAGCAGCTTAGAAGACAGCAACAATCAGCCCCAGCATTTT. Residues: CASSLEDSNNQPQHF.

The V call is TRBV30, the J call TRBJ2-7, with 9 bases matching TRBD1. The CDR3 has 14 residues. Per the germline V gene, CDR1 is GTSNPN and CDR2 is SVGIG (reference sequence). The V gene end was trimmed by 1 base and the J gene end by 2 bases; junction bases not matched to a gene: 3. This CDR3 is CAWSGTGAPYEQYF. The CDR3 DNA follows: TGTGCCTGGAGTGGGACAGGGGCGCCCTACGAGCAGTACTTC. The full variable domain, in which reference TRBV30 and TRBJ2-7 provide the parts outside the CDR3, is SQTIHQWPATLVQPVGSPLSLECTVEGTSNPNLYWYRQAAGRGLQLLFYSVGIGQISSEVPQNLSASRPQDRQFILSSKKLLLSDSGFYLCAWSGTGAPYEQYFGPGTRLTVT.

This chain uses TRBV9 with TRBJ2-5, with a tentative D call TRBD1 (5 bases). This CDR3 is built from 15 residues. Trimming left V 4 bases short and J 2 bases short, with 15 bases between. Germline V gene lookup returns CDR1 SGDLS and CDR2 YYNGEE. Here the CDR3 DNA reads TGTGCCAGCAGCCCTGGGGCAGGGCGACAAGAGACCCAGTACTTC. It is translated as CASSPGAGRQETQYF.

This sequence joins TRBV28 and TRBJ2-7; TRBD1 agrees at 7 bases. The J segment lost 2 bases and the V segment lost 3 bases, leaving 4 bases of the junction unmatched. The CDR3 is 14 amino acids. Looked up from germline, CDR1 is MDHEN and CDR2 is SYDVKM. The CDR3 coding sequence is TGTGCCAGCAGTTTGACAGGGCTACCCTACGAGCAGTACTTC. The encoded protein is CASSLTGLPYEQYF.

The chain couples TRBV7-9 to TRBJ1-4; D may be TRBD1 (6 bases). The CDR3 consists of 16 residues. V was pared by 6 bases and J by 7 bases, with 21 bases between. Germline CDR1 reads SEHNR; CDR2 reads FQNEAQ (reference sequence). CDR3 in DNA: TGTGCCAGCAGTTCCCGGGAAATCACAGGGAGTGAAAAACTGTTTTTT. Protein: CASSSREITGSEKLFF.

This chain connects TRBV28 to TRBJ2-7; D uncertain. CDR1 is MDHEN and CDR2 is SYDVKM in the germline V gene. The length of the CDR3 is 15 residues. Trimming removed 7 bases at V and 1 base at J, with 17 bases between. CDR3 DNA: TGTGCCAGCAACCCCCTAGGAGTGGAATCCTACGAGCAGTACTTC. Its translation is CASNPLGVESYEQYF.

This clone was recorded once. The chain carries TRBV4-1 and TRBJ2-1; D might be TRBD1 or TRBD2, each matching 5 bases. The CDR3 runs 16 residues. Germline values: CDR1 MGHRA, CDR2 YSYEKL. Trimming took 0 bases from V and 6 from J, leaving 15 bases between them. The CDR3, as DNA: TGCGCCAGCAGCCAAGATGGGGCAGGGAGTAGCAATGAGCAGTTCTTC. Its protein product is CASSQDGAGSSNEQFF.